This T cell receptor beta chain came from a study of monozygotic twins with inflammatory bowel disease. Study-level findings and limits: T cell subtypes were not distinguishable in this analysis.

Germline V lookup: CDR1 KGHSH, CDR2 LQKENI. This CDR3 spans 15 amino acids. On this clonotype: The target antigen is unknown.

Researchers generated cDNA in eight separate reactions per sample. TCRdb re-called the 5' RACE reads and shows each CDR3 protein once, DNA omitted. The sample holds around 450,000 distinct CDR3 sequences. This TCR was sampled from a human donor with ulcerative colitis or Crohn's disease, or a healthy co-twin of an affected twin (not recorded which). The rearrangement links TRBV18 to TRBJ2-1; TCRdb outputs TRBD2, but without DNA this stays unchecked. Specimen: blood. The CDR3 spells CASSATSGVYNEQFF.